This T cell receptor (beta chain) comes out of a study of long-term antiretroviral therapy in people with HIV. The study, taken as a whole, reports: Control repertoires displayed wider CDR3 length ranges than the HIV repertoires. Before ART, certain clones expanded, and these dominated the repertoire at all time points.

The assay used was immunoSEQ (version v3.0), run at survey level. Assay: immunoSEQ multiplex PCR; the TCRdb copy retains only in-frame clones and omits some. The table records about 30,000 clones, approximately 95% of them present only once. To note about this clone: No antigen is known for it.

This clonotype originated in a woman in her fifties or sixties with HIV. The sample was unsorted PBMCs, taken about 5.1 years after starting antiretroviral therapy.

This chain's CDR3 is CASSSTDTQYF. CDR3 bases: TGTGCCAGCAGTTCTACAGATACGCAGTATTTT. This chain uses TRBV27 with TRBJ2-3; D unresolved. The CDR3 is 11 residues long. The germline gives CDR1 MNHEY, CDR2 SMNVEV (reference sequence). Trimming stripped 4 bases from V and 3 bases from J, with 2 bases between.